The source of this T cell receptor (beta chain) is a study of blood T cells in healthy people across ages. With a J-beta primer mix and a sample-barcoded 5' primer, a second PCR ran about 7 to 12 cycles. Tags on each cDNA molecule came from a template-switch adaptor with 12 random nucleotides. One entry per CDR3 protein, called by TCRdb with MiXCR from the 5' RACE reads. Seen here are about a million distinct CDR3 sequences, more than 30% observed once, and the top ten hold around 13%. Trimming took off 0 bases at V and 0 bases at J, with 6 bases between the two ends. The CDR3 is made up of 14 amino acids. Germline loops: CDR1 DFQATT, CDR2 SNEGSKA (reference sequence). The sample holds a few counts of this clonotype.

Source material: blood. The clonotype was recovered from a man between 18 and 35 years old in good health. The V gene is TRBV20-1, the J gene TRBJ1-5; D unresolved. The CDR3: CSARDRDSNQPQHF. CDR3 nucleotides: TGCAGTGCTAGAGACAGAGATAGCAATCAGCCCCAGCATTTT.